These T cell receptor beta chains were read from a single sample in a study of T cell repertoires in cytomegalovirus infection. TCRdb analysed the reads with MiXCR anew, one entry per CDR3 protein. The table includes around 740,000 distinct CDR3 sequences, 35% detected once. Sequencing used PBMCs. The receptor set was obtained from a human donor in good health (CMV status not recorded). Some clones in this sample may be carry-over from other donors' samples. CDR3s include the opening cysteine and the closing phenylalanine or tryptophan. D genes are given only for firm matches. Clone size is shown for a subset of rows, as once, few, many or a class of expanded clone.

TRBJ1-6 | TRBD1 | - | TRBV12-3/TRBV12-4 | CASSHLRDRNSPLHF | TGTGCCAGCAGCCACCTCCGGGACAGGAATTCACCCCTCCACTTT
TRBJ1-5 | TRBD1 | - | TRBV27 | CASSSFPDRGNQPQHF | TGTGCCAGCAGTTCTTTTCCGGACAGGGGAAATCAGCCCCAGCATTTT
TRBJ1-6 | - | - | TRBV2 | CASSEHSPLHF | TGTGCCAGCAGTGAACATTCACCCCTCCACTTT
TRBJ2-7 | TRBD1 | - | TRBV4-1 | CASSRRQGSDEQYF | TGCGCCAGCAGCCGAAGACAGGGTTCCGACGAGCAGTACTTC
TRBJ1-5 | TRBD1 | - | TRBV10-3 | CVIRGDRAQPQHF | TGTGTCATCCGAGGGGACAGGGCTCAGCCCCAGCATTTT
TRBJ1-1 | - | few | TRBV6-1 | CASQRRSAGNTEAFF | TGTGCCAGCCAACGGCGGAGTGCGGGGAACACTGAAGCTTTCTTT
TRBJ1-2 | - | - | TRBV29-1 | CSVVSGPYGYTF | TGCAGCGTTGTTTCCGGTCCCTATGGCTACACCTTC
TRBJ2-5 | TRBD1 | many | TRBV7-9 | CASSARDRGPPQYF | TGTGCCAGCAGCGCCCGGGACAGGGGTCCCCCCCAGTACTTC
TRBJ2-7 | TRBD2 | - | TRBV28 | CASSFPTSGVSSYEQYF | TGTGCCAGCAGTTTCCCAACTAGCGGGGTTAGCTCCTACGAGCAGTACTTC
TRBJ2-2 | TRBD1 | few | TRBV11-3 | CASSISGTGVRSNTGELFF | TGTGCCAGCAGCATTAGCGGGACAGGGGTCCGATCGAACACCGGGGAGCTGTTTTTT
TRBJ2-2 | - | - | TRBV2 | CASGQTSSNTGELFF | TGTGCCAGCGGACAGACCTCTTCGAACACCGGGGAGCTGTTTTTT
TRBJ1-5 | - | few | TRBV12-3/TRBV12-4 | CASSSRALGQPQHF | TGTGCCAGCAGTTCAAGGGCTTTAGGTCAGCCCCAGCATTTT
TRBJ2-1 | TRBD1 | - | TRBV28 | CASSQTDRGSYNEQFF | TGTGCCAGCAGTCAAACTGACAGGGGGTCCTACAATGAGCAGTTCTTC
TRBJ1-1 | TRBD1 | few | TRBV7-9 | CASSSLRAGGQGNTEAFF | TGTGCCAGCAGCTCCCTTCGGGCGGGGGGACAGGGGAACACTGAAGCTTTCTTT
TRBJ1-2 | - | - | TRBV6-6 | CASTSQQGHYGYTF | TGTGCCAGCACTTCCCAGCAGGGGCACTATGGCTACACCTTC
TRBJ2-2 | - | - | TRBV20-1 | CSARWLGTDTGELFF | TGCAGTGCTAGATGGCTGGGGACGGACACCGGGGAGCTGTTTTTT
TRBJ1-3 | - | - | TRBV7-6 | CASSLSNTIYF | TGTGCCAGCAGCCTCTCTAACACCATATATTTT
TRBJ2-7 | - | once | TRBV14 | CASSQSLYEQYF | TGTGCCAGCAGCCAAAGCCTATACGAGCAGTACTTC
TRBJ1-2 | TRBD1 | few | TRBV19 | CASSVGPVDRDRYTF | TGTGCCAGTAGTGTGGGGCCAGTTGACAGGGACCGCTACACCTTC
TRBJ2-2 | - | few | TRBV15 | CATSFRGTGELFF | TGTGCCACCAGTTTCCGGGGAACCGGGGAGCTGTTTTTT
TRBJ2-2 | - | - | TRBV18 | CASSPIPTSNTGELFF | TGTGCCAGCTCACCAATTCCTACTTCGAACACCGGGGAGCTGTTTTTT
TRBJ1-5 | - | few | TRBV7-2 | CASSQGDIGNQPQHF | TGTGCCAGCAGCCAAGGGGACATTGGCAATCAGCCCCAGCATTTT
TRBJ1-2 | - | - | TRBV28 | CASSFKGESKGYTF | TGTGCCAGCAGTTTCAAAGGGGAGAGTAAGGGCTACACCTTC
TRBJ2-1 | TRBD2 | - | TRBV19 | CASSRLAGRSSYNEQFF | TGTGCCAGTAGTAGACTAGCGGGGCGGAGCTCCTACAATGAGCAGTTCTTC
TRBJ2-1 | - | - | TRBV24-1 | CATSDDPGLEQFF | TGTGCCACCAGTGACGACCCAGGACTCGAGCAGTTCTTC
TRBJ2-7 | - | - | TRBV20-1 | CSGRGTSYEQYF | TGCAGTGGGAGGGGGACCTCATACGAGCAGTACTTC
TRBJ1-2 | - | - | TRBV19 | CASSIRGRPNGYTF | TGTGCCAGTAGTATCAGGGGCCGCCCTAATGGCTACACCTTC
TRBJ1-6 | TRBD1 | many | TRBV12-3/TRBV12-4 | CASSLDRAPLLNSPLHF | TGTGCCAGCAGCTTGGACAGGGCCCCCCTCCTGAATTCACCCCTCCACTTT
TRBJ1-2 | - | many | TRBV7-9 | CASSGSSGTPVGLYGYTF | TGTGCCAGCAGCGGGTCGTCGGGGACCCCCGTCGGCCTTTATGGCTACACCTTC
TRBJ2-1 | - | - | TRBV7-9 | CASSLVQDTYNEQFF | TGTGCCAGCAGCTTAGTTCAGGACACCTACAATGAGCAGTTCTTC
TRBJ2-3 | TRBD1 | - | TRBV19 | CASVQGQASTDTQYF | TGTGCCAGTGTCCAGGGACAGGCTAGCACAGATACGCAGTATTTT
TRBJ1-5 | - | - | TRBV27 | CASSSSGQADQPQHF | -
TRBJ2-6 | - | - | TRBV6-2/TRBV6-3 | CASSWFTDMAGANVLTF | TGTGCCAGCAGTTGGTTTACAGACATGGCTGGGGCCAACGTCCTGACTTTC
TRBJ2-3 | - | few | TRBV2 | CASMRTPGDTQYF | TGTGCCAGCATGCGGACACCGGGGGATACGCAGTATTTT
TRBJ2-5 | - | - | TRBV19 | CASRPTGRRGETQYF | TGTGCCAGTAGGCCGACAGGTCGGAGGGGAGAGACCCAGTACTTC
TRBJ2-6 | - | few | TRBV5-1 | CASSLAGQDFPGANVLTF | TGCGCCAGCAGCTTAGCAGGACAAGATTTTCCTGGGGCCAACGTCCTGACTTTC
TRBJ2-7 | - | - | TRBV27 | CASSGTGPPSSYEQYF | TGTGCCAGCAGTGGTACGGGGCCCCCCTCCTCCTACGAGCAGTACTTC
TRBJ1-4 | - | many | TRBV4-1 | CASKGGRTNEKLFF | TGCGCCAGCAAAGGGGGACGGACTAATGAAAAACTGTTTTTT
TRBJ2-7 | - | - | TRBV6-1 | CASSEARGYEQYF | TGTGCCAGCAGTGAAGCCCGCGGCTACGAGCAGTACTTC
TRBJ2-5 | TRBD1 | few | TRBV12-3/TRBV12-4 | CASSFGDREAETQYF | TGTGCCAGCAGTTTTGGGGACAGGGAGGCCGAGACCCAGTACTTC
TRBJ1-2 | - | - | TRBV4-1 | CASSQDRGTGYGYTF | TGCGCCAGCAGCCAAGATCGAGGGACTGGCTATGGCTACACCTTC
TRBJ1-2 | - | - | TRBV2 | CARTDATRAYGYTF | TGTGCCAGGACGGACGCGACCCGGGCCTATGGCTACACCTTC
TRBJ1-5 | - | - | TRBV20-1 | CSARAGRKGRAPNQPQHF | TGCAGTGCTAGGGCCGGGCGAAAGGGAAGGGCCCCAAACCAGCCCCAGCATTTT
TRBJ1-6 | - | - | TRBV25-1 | CASSDDFWGGNSPLHF | TGTGCCAGCAGTGATGATTTTTGGGGAGGAAACTCACCCCTCCACTTT
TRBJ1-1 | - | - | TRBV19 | CASSKREENTEAFF | TGTGCCAGTAGTAAGAGGGAGGAGAACACTGAAGCTTTCTTT
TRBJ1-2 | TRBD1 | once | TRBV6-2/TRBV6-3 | CASSQGAGQGRSYTF | TGTGCCAGCAGTCAAGGGGCCGGACAGGGACGTAGCTACACCTTC
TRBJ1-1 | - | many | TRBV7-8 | CASSLEPGQGKAFF | TGTGCCAGCAGCTTAGAGCCCGGGCAGGGGAAGGCTTTCTTT
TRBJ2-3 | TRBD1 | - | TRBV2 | CASTRTGITDTQYF | TGTGCCAGCACCCGGACAGGAATCACAGATACGCAGTATTTT
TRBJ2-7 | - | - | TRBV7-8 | CASSFQGGEQYF | TGTGCCAGCAGCTTTCAGGGGGGAGAGCAGTACTTC